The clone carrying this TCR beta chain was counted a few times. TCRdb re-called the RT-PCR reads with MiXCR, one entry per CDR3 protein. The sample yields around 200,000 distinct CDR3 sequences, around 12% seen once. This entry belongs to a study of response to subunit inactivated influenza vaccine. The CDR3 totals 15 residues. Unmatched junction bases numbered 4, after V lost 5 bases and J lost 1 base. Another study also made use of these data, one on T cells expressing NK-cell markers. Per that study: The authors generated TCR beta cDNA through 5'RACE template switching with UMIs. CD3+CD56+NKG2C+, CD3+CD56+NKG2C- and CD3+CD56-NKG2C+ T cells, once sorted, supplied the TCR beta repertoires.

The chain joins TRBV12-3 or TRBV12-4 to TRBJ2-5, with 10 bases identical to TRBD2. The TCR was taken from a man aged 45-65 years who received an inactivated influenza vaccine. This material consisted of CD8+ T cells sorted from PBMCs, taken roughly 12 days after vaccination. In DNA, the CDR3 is TGTGCCAGCAGTCCCAGCGGGGGGGCCCAAGAGACCCAGTACTTC. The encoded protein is CASSPSGGAQETQYF.